Listed here are 5 T cell receptor beta chains from one sample, sequenced in a study of radiation and T cells in renal cell carcinoma. TCRdb keeps only in-frame clones here, not all; method: immunoSEQ multiplex PCR. The sample consists of more than 95,000 clones, about four fifths of them appearing once. Noted time point: blood 2 weeks post-SBRT. Specified treatment: 15 Gy SBRT to primary tumor, nephrectomy 4 weeks later. Sample: blood, taken from a patient whose treatment included radiotherapy and nephrectomy. These receptors originate from a man aged 45-60 years with renal cell carcinoma.

The chain joins TRBV30 to TRBJ1-1; D call uncertain. Trimming cost V 0 bases and J 0 bases, with 14 bases left between them. This CDR3 is built from 16 residues. CDR1 and CDR2 from the germline V gene are GTSNPN and SVGIG (reference sequence). The CDR3 DNA reads as TGTGCCTGGAGTGTAGGGTCATCCTTGATGAACACTGAAGCTTTCTTT. Translation gives CAWSVGSSLMNTEAFF.

The rearrangement uses TRBV2 and TRBJ2-5; 13 positions agree with TRBD2. This CDR3 has 15 amino acids. Germline V gene lookup returns CDR1 SNHLY and CDR2 FYNNEI. V shed 8 bases, J shed 5 bases, and the junction held 8 bases outside the gene matches. CDR3 protein: CASVTSGGAGETQYF. CDR3 coding DNA: TGTGCCAGCGTAACTAGCGGGGGGGCAGGGGAGACCCAGTACTTC.

The chain uses TRBV4-2 and TRBJ1-2, with D perhaps matching TRBD1 (6 bases). In germline, CDR1 is LGHNA, CDR2 YNFKEQ. This CDR3 has 15 residues. V was pared by 2 bases and J by 4 bases, with 14 bases between. The CDR3 here is CASSQFNRDGYGYTF. The CDR3 coding sequence is TGTGCCAGCAGCCAATTTAACAGGGATGGCTATGGCTACACCTTC.

This chain connects TRBV18 to TRBJ2-7; D is undetermined. Germline V gene sequence: CDR1 KGHSH, CDR2 LQKENI. The CDR3 runs 16 residues. V was pared by 1 base and J by 4 bases, with 17 bases between. The CDR3 nucleotides read TGTGCCAGCTCACCACTACCAGGAAGGAAGGAATACGAGCAGTACTTC. This sequence encodes CASSPLPGRKEYEQYF. The whole variable domain, filled in from reference TRBV18 and TRBJ2-7, reads NAGVMQNPRHLVRRRGQEARLRCSPMKGHSHVYWYRQLPEEGLKFMVYLQKENIIDESGMPKERFSAEFPKEGPSILRIQQVVRGDSAAYFCASSPLPGRKEYEQYFGPGTRLTVT.

This clone was observed a few times. The V gene is TRBV2, the J gene TRBJ1-5; D remains ambiguous. Trimming pared 1 base from V and 3 bases from J, leaving 4 bases between. The CDR3 extends over 13 amino acids. Germline lookup yields CDR1 SNHLY and CDR2 FYNNEI. CDR3 amino acids: CASSEVYNQPQHF. Here the CDR3 DNA reads TGTGCCAGCAGTGAAGTCTACAATCAGCCCCAGCATTTT.